Listed below are T cell receptor beta chains from one sample, sequenced in a study of T cells in Graves' hyperthyroidism and ophthalmopathy. One entry per CDR3 protein results from TCRdb running MiXCR on the multiplex PCR reads. This sample has approximately 500,000 distinct CDR3 sequences; about half occur once, and the top ten carry about 8.3%. The specimen sequenced was peripheral blood or thyroid tissue (not recorded which). The source of these receptors is a woman aged 18-30 years with Graves' hyperthyroidism. CDR3s leave out the opening cysteine and the closing phenylalanine or tryptophan. Each record gives: V gene, J gene, CDR3 length, CDR3 protein.

V: TRBV7-9
J: TRBJ1-1
length: 12
CDR3: ASSLVGSSTEAF

V: TRBV15
J: TRBJ2-2
length: 13
CDR3: ATSRGAGVVGELF

V: TRBV5-8
J: TRBJ2-5
length: 13
CDR3: ASSSADRGGETQY

V: TRBV20-1
J: TRBJ2-5
length: 13
CDR3: SADPPGPGGETQY

V: TRBV29-1
J: TRBJ2-5
length: 11
CDR3: SLGDSLQETQY

V: TRBV24-1
J: TRBJ2-2
length: 13
CDR3: ASSPLARNTGELF

V: TRBV2
J: TRBJ1-3
length: 12
CDR3: ASRGQGGGNTIY

V: TRBV3-1
J: TRBJ2-5
length: 12
CDR3: ASSLTGPQETQY

V: TRBV9
J: TRBJ2-2
length: 12
CDR3: ASSVVAGGNLLF

V: TRBV12-3/TRBV12-4
J: TRBJ1-6
length: 12
CDR3: ASSTGPTIAPLH

V: TRBV14
J: TRBJ1-1
length: 15
CDR3: ASSQPGQVERDTEAF

V: TRBV2
J: TRBJ1-1
length: 12
CDR3: ASSEGDANTEAF

V: TRBV12-3/TRBV12-4
J: TRBJ1-2
length: 12
CDR3: ASSRRTDPDGYT

V: TRBV6-5
J: TRBJ2-7
length: 13
CDR3: ASGYSTGGSYEQY

V: TRBV10-3
J: TRBJ2-7
length: 17
CDR3: ASSYYTGTGATSAYEQY

V: TRBV6-1
J: TRBJ2-6
length: 14
CDR3: ASSELWRAGANVLT

V: TRBV6-1
J: TRBJ1-1
length: 12
CDR3: ASSELDRPYEAF

V: TRBV10-3
J: TRBJ1-5
length: 12
CDR3: AIRGQGAHQPQH

V: TRBV7-3
J: TRBJ2-1
length: 13
CDR3: ASSLTSSRTNEQF

V: TRBV20-1
J: TRBJ1-5
length: 16
CDR3: SARALSYKQGRNQPQH

V: TRBV29-1
J: TRBJ1-2
length: 11
CDR3: SVGGDRGYGYT

V: TRBV6-1
J: TRBJ2-5
length: 11
CDR3: ASHRGLAETQY

V: TRBV5-6
J: TRBJ1-5
length: 12
CDR3: ASSLDGGGRPQH

V: TRBV20-1
J: TRBJ1-5
length: 13
CDR3: SASQTSNSNQPQH

V: TRBV7-9
J: TRBJ1-5
length: 21
CDR3: ASSQDYGYSGGPLGFTNQPQH

V: TRBV12-3/TRBV12-4
J: TRBJ1-6
length: 12
CDR3: ASSGRAGNSPLH

V: TRBV14
J: TRBJ1-4
length: 13
CDR3: ASSQVGTGREKLF

V: TRBV9
J: TRBJ1-1
length: 11
CDR3: ASSVDRGDKAF

V: TRBV7-3
J: TRBJ2-2
length: 13
CDR3: ASSLDRGNTGELF

V: TRBV9
J: TRBJ2-2
length: 15
CDR3: ASSPRGSGANTGELF

V: TRBV7-8
J: TRBJ2-7
length: 12
CDR3: ASSQADSGYEQY

V: TRBV29-1
J: TRBJ1-2
length: 11
CDR3: SVVAAWEYGYT

V: TRBV9
J: TRBJ2-7
length: 13
CDR3: ASSEGTGGMDEQY

V: TRBV19
J: TRBJ2-7
length: 13
CDR3: ASSMRGGRFDEQY

V: TRBV7-2
J: TRBJ2-5
length: 14
CDR3: ASSLSEASIQETQY

V: TRBV29-1
J: TRBJ1-5
length: 12
CDR3: SVRQGGGYQPQH

V: TRBV10-3
J: TRBJ1-3
length: 13
CDR3: AISDRPSSGNTIY

V: TRBV29-1
J: TRBJ2-5
length: 9
CDR3: SVADRETQY

V: TRBV2
J: TRBJ2-1
length: 13
CDR3: ASSDPGGRYNEQF

V: TRBV20-1
J: NA
length: 14
CDR3: SARDLRGGPLDEQF

V: TRBV6-6
J: TRBJ1-6
length: 8
CDR3: ASSYGGLH

V: TRBV7-2
J: TRBJ2-6
length: 14
CDR3: ASSQPSGSGANVLT

V: TRBV7-9
J: TRBJ2-5
length: 12
CDR3: ASSSIQVQETQY

V: TRBV7-9
J: TRBJ1-5
length: 14
CDR3: ASSPEVGGGNQPQH

V: TRBV2
J: TRBJ1-5
length: 12
CDR3: ASSLGQGTQPQH

V: TRBV29-1
J: TRBJ2-3
length: 10
CDR3: SVGVPADTQY

V: TRBV19
J: TRBJ1-1
length: 11
CDR3: ASRTGYHTEAF

V: TRBV5-5
J: TRBJ1-6
length: 13
CDR3: ASSFLDSYNSPLH

V: TRBV4-3
J: TRBJ2-2
length: 12
CDR3: ASSRKRGTGELF

V: TRBV6-6
J: TRBJ1-4
length: 14
CDR3: ASSSKAGQVNEKLF

V: TRBV2
J: TRBJ2-6
length: 14
CDR3: ASSVGRARGANVLT

V: TRBV20-1
J: TRBJ1-5
length: 12
CDR3: SASRGPRDQPQH

V: TRBV12-3/TRBV12-4
J: TRBJ1-2
length: 10
CDR3: ASSLGLDGYT

V: TRBV9
J: TRBJ2-5
length: 12
CDR3: ASSPRGGEETQY

V: TRBV6-1
J: TRBJ1-5
length: 11
CDR3: AGSGVTEQPQH

V: TRBV10-3
J: TRBJ2-7
length: 12
CDR3: AISSSDRLYEQY

V: TRBV12-3/TRBV12-4
J: TRBJ1-1
length: 11
CDR3: ASRGRLETEAF

V: TRBV15
J: TRBJ1-6
length: 10
CDR3: ATILGGLHLH

V: TRBV7-2
J: TRBJ2-3
length: 13
CDR3: ASSTTGTLVDTQY

V: TRBV7-8
J: TRBJ1-5
length: 13
CDR3: ASSLSVSRSQPQH